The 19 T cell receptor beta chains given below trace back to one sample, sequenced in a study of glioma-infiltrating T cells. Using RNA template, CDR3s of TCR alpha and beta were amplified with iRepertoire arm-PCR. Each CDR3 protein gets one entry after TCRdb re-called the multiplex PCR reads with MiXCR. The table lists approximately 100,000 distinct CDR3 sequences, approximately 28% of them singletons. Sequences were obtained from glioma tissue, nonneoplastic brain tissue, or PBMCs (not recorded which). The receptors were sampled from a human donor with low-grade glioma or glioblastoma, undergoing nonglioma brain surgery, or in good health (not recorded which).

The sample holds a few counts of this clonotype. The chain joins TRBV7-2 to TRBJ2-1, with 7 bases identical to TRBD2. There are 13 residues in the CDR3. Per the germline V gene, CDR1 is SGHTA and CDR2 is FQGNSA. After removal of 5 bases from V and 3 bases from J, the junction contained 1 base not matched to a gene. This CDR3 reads CASSGGGYNEQFF. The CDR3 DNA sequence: TGTGCCAGCAGCGGGGGGGGCTACAATGAGCAGTTCTTC.

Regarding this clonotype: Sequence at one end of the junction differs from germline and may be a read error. CDR3 sequence reads: CSANVRGNYKQYF. The CDR3 nucleotides read TGCAGTGCTAACGTTCGGGGGAACTACAAGCAGTACTTC. This rearrangement joins TRBV20-1 to TRBJ2-7; maybe TRBD2 (6 bases). Germline assignment: CDR1 DFQATT and CDR2 SNEGSKA (reference sequence). The length of the CDR3 is 13 residues.

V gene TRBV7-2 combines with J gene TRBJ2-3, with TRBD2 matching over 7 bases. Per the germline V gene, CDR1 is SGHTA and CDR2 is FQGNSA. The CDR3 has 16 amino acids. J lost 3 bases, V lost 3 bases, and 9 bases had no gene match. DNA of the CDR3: TGTGCCAGCAGCTTTTGGGGGGGGAGCGGAACAGATACGCAGTATTTT. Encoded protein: CASSFWGGSGTDTQYF.

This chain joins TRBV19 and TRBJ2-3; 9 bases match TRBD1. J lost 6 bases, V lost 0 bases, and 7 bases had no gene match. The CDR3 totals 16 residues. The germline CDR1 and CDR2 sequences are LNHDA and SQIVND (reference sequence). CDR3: CASSIDAGQGEDTQYF. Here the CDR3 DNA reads TGTGCCAGTAGTATAGATGCGGGACAGGGCGAGGATACGCAGTATTTT.

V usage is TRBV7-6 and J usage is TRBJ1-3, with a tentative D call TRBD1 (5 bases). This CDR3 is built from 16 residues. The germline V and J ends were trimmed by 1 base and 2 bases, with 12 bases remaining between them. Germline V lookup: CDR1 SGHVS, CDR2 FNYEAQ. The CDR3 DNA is TGTGCCAGCAGCTTAGGGGACCTGGGGCCTGGAAACACCATATATTTT. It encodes CASSLGDLGPGNTIYF. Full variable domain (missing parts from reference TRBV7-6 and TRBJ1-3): GAGVSQSPRYKVTKRGQDVALRCDPISGHVSLYWYRQALGQGPEFLTYFNYEAQQDKSGLPNDRFSAERPEGSISTLTIQRTEQRDSAMYRCASSLGDLGPGNTIYFGEGSWLTVV.

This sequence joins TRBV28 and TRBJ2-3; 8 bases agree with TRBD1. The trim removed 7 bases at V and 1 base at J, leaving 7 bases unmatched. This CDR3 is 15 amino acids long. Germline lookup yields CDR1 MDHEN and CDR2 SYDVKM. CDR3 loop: CASKGQGAGTDTQYF. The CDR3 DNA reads TGTGCCAGCAAGGGTCAGGGGGCGGGCACAGATACGCAGTATTTT.

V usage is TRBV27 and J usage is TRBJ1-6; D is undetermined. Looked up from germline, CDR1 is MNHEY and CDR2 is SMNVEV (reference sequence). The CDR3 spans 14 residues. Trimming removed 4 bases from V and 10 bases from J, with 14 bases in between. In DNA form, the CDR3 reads TGTGCCAGCAGTTCTATAGCTAGGAGGTCACCCCTCCACTTT. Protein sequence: CASSSIARRSPLHF.

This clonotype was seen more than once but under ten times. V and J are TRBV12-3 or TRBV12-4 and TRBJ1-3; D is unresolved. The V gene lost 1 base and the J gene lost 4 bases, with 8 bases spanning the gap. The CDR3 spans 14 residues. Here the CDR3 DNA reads TGTGCCAGCAGTTTAGGGCGTCAAGGAAACACCATATATTTT. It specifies CASSLGRQGNTIYF.

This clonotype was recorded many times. The CDR3, as DNA: TGTGCCAGCAGGGTCGGTGGCCCGAACACTGAAGCTTTCTTT. It yields the protein CASRVGGPNTEAFF. The chain couples TRBV6-1 to TRBJ1-1; D not resolved. Trimming left V 6 bases short and J 1 base short, with 12 bases between. The V gene's germline CDR1 is MNHNS and CDR2 SASEGT. The CDR3 contains 14 residues.

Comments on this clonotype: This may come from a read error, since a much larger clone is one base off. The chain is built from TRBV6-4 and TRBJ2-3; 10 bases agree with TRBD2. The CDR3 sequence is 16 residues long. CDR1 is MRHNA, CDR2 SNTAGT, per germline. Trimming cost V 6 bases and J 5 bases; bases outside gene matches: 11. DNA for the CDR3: TGTGCCAGCAGCCTAACTAGCGGGGTTCCCAAAGATACGCAGTATTTT. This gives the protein CASSLTSGVPKDTQYF.

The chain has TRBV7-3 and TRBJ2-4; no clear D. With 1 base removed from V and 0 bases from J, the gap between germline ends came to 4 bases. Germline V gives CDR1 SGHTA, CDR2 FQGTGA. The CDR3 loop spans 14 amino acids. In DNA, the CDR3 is TGTGCCAGCAGCTTAAACGGAGCCAAAAACATTCAGTACTTC. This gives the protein CASSLNGAKNIQYF.

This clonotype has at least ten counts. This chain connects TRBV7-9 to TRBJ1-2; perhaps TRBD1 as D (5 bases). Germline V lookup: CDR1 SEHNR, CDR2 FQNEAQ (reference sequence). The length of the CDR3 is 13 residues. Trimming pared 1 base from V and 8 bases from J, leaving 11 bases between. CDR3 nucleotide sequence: TGTGCCAGCAGCTTAGGGAGGACAATGGGCTACACCTTC. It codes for CASSLGRTMGYTF.

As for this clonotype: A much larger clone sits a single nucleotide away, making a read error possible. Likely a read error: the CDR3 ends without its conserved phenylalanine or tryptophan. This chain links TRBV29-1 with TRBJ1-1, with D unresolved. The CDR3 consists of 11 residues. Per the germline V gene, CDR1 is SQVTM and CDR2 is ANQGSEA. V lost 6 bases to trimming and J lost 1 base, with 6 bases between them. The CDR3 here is CSVTQNTEAFY. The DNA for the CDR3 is TGCAGCGTCACTCAGAACACTGAAGCTTTCTAT.

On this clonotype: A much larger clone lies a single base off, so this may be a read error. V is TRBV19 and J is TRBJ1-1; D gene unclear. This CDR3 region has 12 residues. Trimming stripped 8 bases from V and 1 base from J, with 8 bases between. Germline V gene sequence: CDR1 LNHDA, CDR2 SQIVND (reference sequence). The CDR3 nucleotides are TGTGCCAGTGAGGATTGGAACACTGAAGCTTTCTTT. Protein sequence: CASEDWNTEAFF.

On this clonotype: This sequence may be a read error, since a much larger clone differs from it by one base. The CDR3 nucleotides are TGCAGTGCTAGGAGCACCTATGGCTACACCTTC. As protein: CSARSTYGYTF. J is TRBJ1-2 and V is TRBV20-1; unclear D gene. This CDR3 comprises 11 residues. Between the trimmed V and J ends, which lost 3 bases and 4 bases, there was a span of 6 bases. Germline V gene data show CDR1 as DFQATT and CDR2 as SNEGSKA (reference sequence).

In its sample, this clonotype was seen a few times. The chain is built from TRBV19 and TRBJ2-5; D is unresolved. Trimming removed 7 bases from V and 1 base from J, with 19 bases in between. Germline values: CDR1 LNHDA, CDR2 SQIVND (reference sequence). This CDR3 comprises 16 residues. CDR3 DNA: TGTGCCAGTATCTTTCTCCATGGCCCCCGCCAAGAGACCCAGTACTTC. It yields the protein CASIFLHGPRQETQYF.

The chain's CDR3 is CASGLSSQSPLHF. The CDR3 bases are TGTGCCAGCGGCCTGTCCTCCCAGTCACCCCTCCACTTT. This sequence joins TRBV2 and TRBJ1-6; unclear D gene. Germline CDR1 is SNHLY and CDR2 is FYNNEI. This CDR3 has 13 residues. V lost 8 bases and J lost 10, with 15 bases in between.

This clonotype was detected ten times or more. The CDR3 loop is CASSVDGRGAGYNEQFF. In DNA form, the CDR3 reads TGTGCCAGCAGCGTTGACGGGCGGGGGGCGGGTTACAATGAGCAGTTCTTC. This sequence joins TRBV7-2 and TRBJ2-1, with 8 bases aligning to TRBD2. Looked up from germline, CDR1 is SGHTA and CDR2 is FQGNSA. CDR3 length: 17 amino acids. Losses at the gene ends were 5 bases for V and 4 bases for J; bases not matched to a gene: 13.

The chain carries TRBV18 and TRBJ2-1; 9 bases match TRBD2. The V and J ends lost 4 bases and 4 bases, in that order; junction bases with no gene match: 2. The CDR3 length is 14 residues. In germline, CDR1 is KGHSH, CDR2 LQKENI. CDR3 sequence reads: CASSLSGGYNEQFF. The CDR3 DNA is TGTGCCAGCTCACTTAGCGGGGGTTACAATGAGCAGTTCTTC.